This paragraph reports one TCR beta chain. The sample is drawn from a study of technical replicates of blood from a few donors. The CDR3 loop spans 13 amino acids. CDR1 is SQVTM, CDR2 ANQGSEA, per germline. Trimming cost V 7 bases and J 8 bases; bases outside gene matches: 8. Sequenced by immunoSEQ multiplex PCR; TCRdb stores in-frame clones only, minus some. The data contain about 44,000 clones, 95% to 97% of them singletons. The source of this sequence is a human donor in good health. Sequenced material: T cells isolated from PBMCs. The rearrangement uses TRBV29-1 and TRBJ1-4, with 9 bases that match TRBD1. As DNA, the CDR3 is TGCAGCGGGGGACAGGGAGGTCAAGAAAAACTGTTTTTT. It translates to CSGGQGGQEKLFF. The full variable domain, rest sourced from reference TRBV29-1 and TRBJ1-4, is SAVISQKPSRDICQRGTSLTIQCQVDSQVTMMFWYRQQPGQSLTLIATANQGSEATYESGFVIDKFPISRPNLTFSTLTVSNMSPEDSSIYLCSGGQGGQEKLFFGSGTQLSVL.